The present entry profiles one T cell receptor (beta chain) with its context. The repertoire was sequenced with immunoSEQ multiplex PCR; TCRdb's copy has only in-frame clones and lacks some. This repertoire shows approximately 60,000 clones, 90% found once; its top ten account for roughly 1.2%. The data were taken from a study of control samples from healthy donors and cancer patients. Germline lookup yields CDR1 LNHDA and CDR2 SQIVND (reference sequence). Trimming removed 7 bases from V and 0 bases from J; junction bases left unmatched: 9. The CDR3 spans 16 residues. This TCR was recovered from a woman aged 45-65 years with colorectal cancer. Specimen: PBMCs. The chain uses TRBV19 and TRBJ1-5; 7 bases match TRBD1. CDR3 sequence reads: CASTRDRTLSNQPQHF. As DNA, the CDR3 is TGTGCCAGTACGCGGGACAGAACCCTTAGCAATCAGCCCCAGCATTTT.